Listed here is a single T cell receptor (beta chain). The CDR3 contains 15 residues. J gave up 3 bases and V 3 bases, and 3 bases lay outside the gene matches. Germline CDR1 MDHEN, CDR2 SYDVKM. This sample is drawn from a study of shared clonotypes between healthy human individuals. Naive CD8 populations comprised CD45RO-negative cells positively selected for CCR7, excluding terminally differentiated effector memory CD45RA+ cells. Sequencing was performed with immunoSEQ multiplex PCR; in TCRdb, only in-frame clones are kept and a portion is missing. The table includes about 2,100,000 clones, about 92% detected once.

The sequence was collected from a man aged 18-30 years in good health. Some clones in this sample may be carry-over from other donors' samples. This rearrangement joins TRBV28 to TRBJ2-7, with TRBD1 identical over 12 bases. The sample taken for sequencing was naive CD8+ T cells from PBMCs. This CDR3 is CASSFGTGGFYEQYF. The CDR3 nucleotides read TGTGCCAGCAGTTTTGGGACAGGGGGCTTCTACGAGCAGTACTTC. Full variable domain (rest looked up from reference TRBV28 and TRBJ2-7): DVKVTQSSRYLVKRTGEKVFLECVQDMDHENMFWYRQDPGLGLRLIYFSYDVKMKEKGDIPEGYSVSREKKERFSLILESASTNQTSMYLCASSFGTGGFYEQYFGPGTRLTVT.